The clone carrying this T cell receptor beta chain was seen once. Antigen unknown. This entry belongs to a study of cytomegalovirus exposure and HLA in healthy donors. The wider study: There were fewer than 130 million unique TCR beta sequences, drawn from about 179 million T cells, in an earlier analysis. Study findings and constraints: Trimming of TCR beta V- and J-genes showed a link, identified in a later analysis, to a missense DCLRE1C variant. In a later analysis, a genetic analysis reported fewer productive-TCR N-insertions in an Asian-associated ancestry cluster than the cohort average. In vitro testing confirmed a few CMV-associated chains as specific for CMV antigens.

Looked up from germline, CDR1 is SGHDN and CDR2 is FVKESK. Trimming cost V 3 bases and J 9 bases, with 17 bases left between them. This CDR3 is built from 14 residues. The study ran its PCR with 60 Vbeta and 13 Jbeta primers. Clones were read by immunoSEQ multiplex PCR, and TCRdb kept only the in-frame ones, dropping some. The top ten hold roughly 7.4% of the sample, which has around 160,000 clones, around four fifths seen once. The receptor's source is a male donor in good health and CMV-seropositive. J is TRBJ2-5 and V is TRBV14; D may be TRBD2 (6 bases). The sample comprised PBMCs. In DNA form, the CDR3 reads TGTGCCAGCAGCCATGGTTTGGGACTGGACCCCCAGTACTTC. Protein: CASSHGLGLDPQYF.